Listed below are T cell receptor beta chains from one sample, sequenced in a study of cytomegalovirus exposure and HLA in healthy donors. Assay: immunoSEQ multiplex PCR; the TCRdb copy retains only in-frame clones and omits some. The sample contains around 130,000 clones, about 8.5% of which appear only once. The sample was PBMCs. Receptors originate from a man in his forties or fifties in good health and CMV-seronegative. The CDR3 runs from the conserved cysteine through the conserved F or W. A D gene is named only where the DNA matches it firmly. Size is omitted from some rows. Given values are once, few, many or a class for expanded clones.

TRBV6-5,few,TRBJ1-6,-,TGTGCCAGCAGTGACGGGGAGAGTTCACCCCTCCACTTT,CASSDGESSPLHF
TRBV5-1,few,TRBJ1-4,-,TGCGCCAGCAGCCCCACCTCTTACGGGGGAGAAAAACTGTTTTTT,CASSPTSYGGEKLFF
TRBV27,-,TRBJ2-1,TRBD1,TGTGCCAGCAGTTTGACAGGGGGGGGCAATGAGCAGTTCTTC,CASSLTGGGNEQFF
TRBV2,few,TRBJ2-5,TRBD2,TGTGCCAGCAGTGAGCGGGGGAAAAACCAAGAGACCCAGTACTTC,CASSERGKNQETQYF
TRBV7-9,-,TRBJ2-3,TRBD2,TGTGCCAGCAGCCCGCTAGCGGGGCCGAGGGCAGATACGCAGTATTTT,CASSPLAGPRADTQYF
TRBV7-9,-,TRBJ1-2,TRBD1,TGTGCCAGCAGCTTAGGAGGAGGGGGCGAGAGTGGCTACACCTTC,CASSLGGGGESGYTF
TRBV7-9,-,TRBJ2-5,-,TGTGCCAGCAGCTTAGCGTCAGCTTACCCGGGAATGGAGACCCAGTACTTC,CASSLASAYPGMETQYF
TRBV10-3,-,TRBJ2-5,TRBD1,TGTGCCATCAGTGGGGGTGACAGGGCTGACGAGACCCAGTACTTC,CAISGGDRADETQYF
TRBV2,few,TRBJ2-1,TRBD2,TGTGCCAGCAGCGTACTAGCGGGGGGGGACAATGAGCAGTTCTTC,CASSVLAGGDNEQFF
TRBV6-1,-,TRBJ1-2,TRBD1,TGTGCCAGCAGTCTAAAGGGACAGGGGTCCTATGGCTACACCTTC,CASSLKGQGSYGYTF
TRBV15,few,TRBJ1-5,-,TGTGCCACAGACGTCTCGACTGGGAGAGATCAGCCCCAGCATTTT,CATDVSTGRDQPQHF
TRBV29-1,many,TRBJ1-5,-,TGCAGCGTGGCTGACGGGGTTTTAGGCAATCAGCCCCAGCATTTT,CSVADGVLGNQPQHF
TRBV5-4,few,TRBJ1-2,-,TGTGCCAGCAGCCGAGACGGCGGGGGGGCGTATGGCTACACCTTC,CASSRDGGGAYGYTF
TRBV10-3,few,TRBJ2-6,TRBD2,TGTGCCATCAGCATTACTAGCGGGGTCTCTGGGGCCAACGTCCTCACTTTC,CAISITSGVSGANVLTF
TRBV27,-,TRBJ1-2,TRBD1,TGTGCCAGCAGTTTACGGGGACAGGGGGCTCGTGGCTACACCTTC,CASSLRGQGARGYTF
TRBV19,-,TRBJ2-7,-,TGTGCCAGTAGTGCTCAGGGGACGTCCAACGAGCAGTACTTC,CASSAQGTSNEQYF
TRBV29-1,-,TRBJ2-2,TRBD1,TGCAGCGTTGAACCCTGGACAGGTGGGACCGGGGAGCTGTTTTTT,CSVEPWTGGTGELFF
TRBV4-1,-,TRBJ2-1,TRBD1,TGCGCCAGCAGCCTTTTGACAGGGAATGAGCAGTTCTTC,CASSLLTGNEQFF
TRBV25-1,-,TRBJ2-7,-,TGTGCCAGCACCTCGAGGACATCTTCCTACGAGCAGTACTTC,CASTSRTSSYEQYF
TRBV4-1,-,TRBJ2-1,-,TGCGCCAGCAGCCAAGAGTCCTATAATGAGCAGTTCTTC,CASSQESYNEQFF
TRBV6-5,-,TRBJ1-1,-,TGTGCCAGCAGCTCCGGGACAACCCGTAGAGCTTTCTTT,CASSSGTTRRAFF
TRBV4-3,-,TRBJ2-5,TRBD2,TGCGCCAGCAGCCAAGGGCGGGAGCGGGAGACCCAGTACTTC,CASSQGRERETQYF
TRBV7-9,-,TRBJ2-5,-,TGTGCCAGCAGCTCTACCGGGGACAAACCGCGGACCCAGTACTTC,CASSSTGDKPRTQYF
TRBV2,few,TRBJ1-1,TRBD1,TGTGCCAGCAGTTCCGGGACAGGCAGCGAAGCTTTCTTT,CASSSGTGSEAFF
TRBV5-1,few,TRBJ2-7,-,TGCGCCAGCAGTCTGGGGGTGGGGGGCTACGAGCAGTACTTC,CASSLGVGGYEQYF
TRBV4-3,few,TRBJ2-1,-,TGCGCCAGCAGCCGCACAGGGATGTCCTACAATGAGCAGTTCTTC,CASSRTGMSYNEQFF
TRBV6-5,-,TRBJ1-2,-,TGTGCCAGCAGTCCGACAATCGATAACTATGGCTACACCTTC,CASSPTIDNYGYTF
TRBV19,-,TRBJ2-5,-,TGTGCCAGTAGTTTAGGGGGGCCTGAGACCCAGTACTTC,CASSLGGPETQYF
TRBV19,-,TRBJ1-2,-,TGTGCCAGTAGTGCAGGGGTTGGGACTAACTATGGCTACACCTTC,CASSAGVGTNYGYTF
TRBV10-2,few,TRBJ2-3,TRBD2,TGCGCCAGCAGTGGGGCGGGGGAGACTACAGATACGCAGTATTTT,CASSGAGETTDTQYF
TRBV7-8,-,TRBJ2-5,-,TGTGCCAGCAGCTTAGATCTGTACCAAGAGACCCAGTACTTC,CASSLDLYQETQYF
TRBV7-3,-,TRBJ2-3,-,TGTGCCAGCAGCTCCGCGGCGGGGAGCACAGATACGCAGTATTTT,CASSSAAGSTDTQYF
TRBV1,few,TRBJ2-1,-,TGCACCAGCAGCCTTTTAACGACTTACGACTCCTACAATGAGCAGTTCTTC,CTSSLLTTYDSYNEQFF
TRBV5-6,few,TRBJ1-5,TRBD1,TGTGCCAGCAGCATCGGGACAGCCAATCAGCCCCAGCATTTT,CASSIGTANQPQHF
TRBV19,few,TRBJ1-1,-,TGTGCCAGTAGTATCATGACAGGCCCTGACACTGAAGCTTTCTTT,CASSIMTGPDTEAFF
TRBV6-5,-,TRBJ1-1,-,TGTGCCAGCAGTTACTCAACAAGGAACACTGAAGCTTTCTTT,CASSYSTRNTEAFF
TRBV6-5,few,TRBJ1-2,-,TGTGCCAGCAGGAGGGAGGGGGACTATGGCTACACCTTC,CASRREGDYGYTF
TRBV9,few,TRBJ1-6,TRBD1,TGTGCCAGCAGCGTTGGGGGACAGGGCTTTTCACCCCTCCACTTT,CASSVGGQGFSPLHF
TRBV19,-,TRBJ1-5,-,TGTGCCGCCTCCGTGGACTGGAAAAATCAGCCCCAGCATTTT,CAASVDWKNQPQHF
TRBV4-2,few,TRBJ1-4,-,TGTGCCAGCAGCCTGCCGGGGAATAATGAAAAACTGTTTTTT,CASSLPGNNEKLFF
TRBV7-2,-,TRBJ2-7,TRBD1,TGTGCCAGCAGCCAACAGACAGGGGGCTACGAGCAGTACTTC,CASSQQTGGYEQYF
TRBV5-6,few,TRBJ1-5,TRBD1,TGTGCCAGCAGCCCGGGACAGGGAGATCAGCCCCAGCATTTT,CASSPGQGDQPQHF
TRBV10-3,-,TRBJ1-1,-,TGTGCCATCAGTGACGCTGACAGTGAAGCTTTCTTT,CAISDADSEAFF
TRBV5-4,few,TRBJ2-5,TRBD2,TGTGCCAGCAGCCCGCAACTAGCGGGGGGACAAGAGACCCAGTACTTC,CASSPQLAGGQETQYF
TRBV7-3,few,TRBJ2-2,-,TGTGCCAGCACCCTTACAGGGCCCACCGGGGAGCTGTTTTTT,CASTLTGPTGELFF
TRBV4-1,-,TRBJ1-2,TRBD1,TGCGCCAGCAGCCCCCGGGACAGGGGAGCCTATGGCTACACCTTC,CASSPRDRGAYGYTF
TRBV2,-,TRBJ2-7,-,TGTGCCAGCAGTGGCGGAGAGACCTACGAGCAGTACTTC,CASSGGETYEQYF
TRBV15,-,TRBJ2-5,-,TGTGCCACCAGCAGACAGCCGGCAGGGACCCAGTACTTC,CATSRQPAGTQYF
TRBV7-3,-,TRBJ1-1,TRBD1,TGTGCCAGCAGCACCCGGACAGGAAAAGCTTTCTTT,CASSTRTGKAFF